The entry below describes one T cell receptor beta chain. Each of the donors was a healthy bone marrow donor. Primers for the PCR totalled 60 Vbeta and 13 Jbeta. Measured with immunoSEQ multiplex PCR; TCRdb has only the in-frame clones, and not every one. The data show about 140,000 clones, around four fifths seen once. This sample stems from a study of cytomegalovirus exposure and HLA in healthy donors. Trimming cost V 5 bases and J 1 base; bases outside gene matches: 10. Germline loops: CDR1 SGHTA, CDR2 FQGNSA. This CDR3 is built from 16 residues. Sequencing input: PBMCs. This chain uses TRBV7-2 with TRBJ2-5, with 7 positions matching TRBD2. The sequence was collected from a man younger than 40 in good health and CMV-seronegative. CDR3 loop: CASSRALGTIQETQYF. In nucleotides, the CDR3 is TGTGCCAGCAGCCGTGCCCTCGGGACTATCCAAGAGACCCAGTACTTC.